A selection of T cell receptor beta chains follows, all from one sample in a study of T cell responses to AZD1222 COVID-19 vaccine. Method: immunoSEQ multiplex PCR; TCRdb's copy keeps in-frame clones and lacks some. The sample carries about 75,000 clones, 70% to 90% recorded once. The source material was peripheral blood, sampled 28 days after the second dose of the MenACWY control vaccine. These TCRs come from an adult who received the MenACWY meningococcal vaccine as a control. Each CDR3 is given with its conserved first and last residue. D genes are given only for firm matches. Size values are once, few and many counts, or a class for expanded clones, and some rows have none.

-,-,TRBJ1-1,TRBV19,CASSSWTAEAFF,TGTGCCAGTAGTAGTTGGACAGCTGAAGCTTTCTTT
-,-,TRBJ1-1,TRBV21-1,CASSGQGANTEAFF,TGTGCCAGCAGCGGACAGGGGGCGAACACTGAAGCTTTCTTT
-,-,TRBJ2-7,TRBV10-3,CAISDGKRGRTYEQYF,TGTGCCATCAGTGACGGGAAACGGGGGCGAACCTACGAGCAGTACTTC
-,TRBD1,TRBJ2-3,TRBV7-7,CASSLEQGADTQYF,TGTGCCAGCAGCTTAGAGCAGGGGGCAGATACGCAGTATTTT
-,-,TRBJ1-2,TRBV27,CASSLSWQGKDGYTF,TGTGCCAGCAGTTTATCGTGGCAGGGGAAGGATGGCTACACCTTC
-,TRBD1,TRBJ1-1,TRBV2,CASSGQGRLYTEAFF,TGTGCCAGCAGTGGACAGGGGCGTCTATACACTGAAGCTTTCTTT
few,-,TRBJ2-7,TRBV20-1,CSASGPIDYEQYF,TGCAGTGCTAGTGGACCGATAGACTACGAGCAGTACTTC
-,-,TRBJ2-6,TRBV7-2,CASKGDRGRGSGANVLTF,TGTGCCAGCAAAGGGGATCGGGGCCGGGGCTCTGGGGCCAACGTCCTGACTTTC
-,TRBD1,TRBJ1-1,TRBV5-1,CASSLGPQGAGTEAFF,TGCGCCAGCAGCTTGGGGCCCCAGGGGGCTGGAACTGAAGCTTTCTTT
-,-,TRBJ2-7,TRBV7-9,CASSLGQTTSYEQYF,TGTGCCAGCAGCTTAGGACAGACTACCTCCTACGAGCAGTACTTC
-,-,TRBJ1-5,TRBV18,CASSPNLNDNQPQHF,TGTGCCAGCTCACCAAACTTGAACGACAATCAGCCCCAGCATTTT
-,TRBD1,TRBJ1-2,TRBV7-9,CASDRGVLGGYTF,TGTGCCAGTGACAGGGGCGTCTTGGGTGGCTACACCTTC
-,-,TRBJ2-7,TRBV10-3,CAISAGRATYEQYF,TGTGCCATCAGTGCAGGCAGGGCAACCTACGAGCAGTACTTC
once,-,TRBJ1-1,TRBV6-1,CASSERGLVTEAFF,TGTGCCAGCAGTGAACGGGGGCTCGTCACTGAAGCTTTCTTT
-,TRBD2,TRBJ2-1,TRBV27,CASSPRTSGYNEQFF,TGTGCCAGCAGCCCAAGGACTAGCGGTTACAATGAGCAGTTCTTC
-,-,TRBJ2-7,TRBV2,CASSGRQAVSYEQYF,TGTGCCAGCAGTGGGAGACAGGCGGTCTCCTACGAGCAGTACTTC
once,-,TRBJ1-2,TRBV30,CAWGQNDYGYTF,TGTGCCTGGGGGCAGAACGACTATGGCTACACCTTC
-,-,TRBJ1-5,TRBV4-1,CASSQDQPAPQHF,TGCGCCAGCAGCCAAGATCAGCCTGCGCCCCAGCATTTT
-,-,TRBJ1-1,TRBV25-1,CASREGGGNTEAFF,TGTGCCAGCAGGGAAGGTGGAGGGAACACTGAAGCTTTCTTT
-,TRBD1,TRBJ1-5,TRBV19,CASSIGPQGAGQPQHF,TGTGCCAGTAGTATAGGCCCACAGGGGGCCGGACAGCCCCAGCATTTT
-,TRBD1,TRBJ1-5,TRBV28,CASKGTGGSDQPQHF,TGTGCCAGCAAAGGGACAGGGGGGAGCGATCAGCCCCAGCATTTT